These 2 T cell receptor beta chains were sequenced from one sample in a study of cytomegalovirus exposure and HLA in healthy donors. PCR involved 60 Vbeta and 13 Jbeta primers. The assay was immunoSEQ multiplex PCR, and TCRdb's table has in-frame clones only and misses some. The table has over 150,000 clones, 84% seen once. The sequenced sample consisted of PBMCs. Receptor source: a girl aged 2-10 years in good health and CMV-seropositive.

This chain uses TRBV5-8 with TRBJ2-5, with D possibly matching TRBD1 (5 bases). CDR1 is SGHTS, CDR2 YDEGEE, per germline. CDR3 length: 14 amino acids. V was cut by 4 bases and J by 2 bases, with 12 bases left in between. CDR3 DNA sequence: TGTGCCAGCAGCCCCCAGGGATATCAAGAGACCCAGTACTTC. It yields the protein CASSPQGYQETQYF. Together with reference TRBV5-8 and TRBJ2-5, the CDR3 gives the full variable domain: EAGVTQSPTHLIKTRGQQATLRCSPISGHTSVYWYQQALGLGLQFLLWYDEGEERNRGNFPPRFSGRQFPNYSSELNVNALELEDSALYLCASSPQGYQETQYFGPGTRLLVL.

The rearrangement joins TRBV11-3 to TRBJ2-1; 8 bases are a match to TRBD1. Germline CDR1 reads SGHNT; CDR2 reads YENEEA. The V and J ends lost 2 bases and 7 bases, in that order; junction bases with no gene match: 7. This CDR3 comprises 15 residues. For the CDR3, the DNA is TGTGCCAGCAGCTTATCCAGGGGGCGCATGAATGAGCAGTTCTTC. Translated: CASSLSRGRMNEQFF. Full variable domain (outside the CDR3, taken from reference TRBV11-3 and TRBJ2-1): EAGVVQSPRYKIIEKKQPVAFWCNPISGHNTLYWYLQNLGQGPELLIRYENEEAVDDSQLPKDRFSAERLKGVDSTLKIQPAELGDSAVYLCASSLSRGRMNEQFFGPGTRLTVL.